This T cell receptor beta chain is from a study of T cell repertoires in cytomegalovirus infection. Background on the study: Public TCR beta signatures were indicative of both CMV infection and a matching HLA type. Study-level results: In two of eight donors, the top clonotype was HLA-C-restricted CMV-specific.

Each CDR3 protein gets one entry after TCRdb re-called the reads with MiXCR. Of hundreds of thousands of distinct CDR3 sequences listed, about a sixth are singletons. Turning to this clonotype: Its antigen remains unidentified.

The clonotype was recovered from a human donor in good health (CMV status not recorded). Some clones in this sample may be carry-over from other donors' samples. Sequenced material: PBMCs.

The DNA for the CDR3 is TGCAGTGCTAGATATGGGGCAGGGGGCTATGGCTACACCTTC. It is translated as CSARYGAGGYGYTF. V and J are TRBV20-1 and TRBJ1-2; 7 bases are a match to TRBD1. The CDR3 runs to 14 residues. CDR1 is DFQATT and CDR2 is SNEGSKA in the germline V gene (reference sequence). V was clipped by 2 bases and J by 4 bases; unmatched bases: 7.